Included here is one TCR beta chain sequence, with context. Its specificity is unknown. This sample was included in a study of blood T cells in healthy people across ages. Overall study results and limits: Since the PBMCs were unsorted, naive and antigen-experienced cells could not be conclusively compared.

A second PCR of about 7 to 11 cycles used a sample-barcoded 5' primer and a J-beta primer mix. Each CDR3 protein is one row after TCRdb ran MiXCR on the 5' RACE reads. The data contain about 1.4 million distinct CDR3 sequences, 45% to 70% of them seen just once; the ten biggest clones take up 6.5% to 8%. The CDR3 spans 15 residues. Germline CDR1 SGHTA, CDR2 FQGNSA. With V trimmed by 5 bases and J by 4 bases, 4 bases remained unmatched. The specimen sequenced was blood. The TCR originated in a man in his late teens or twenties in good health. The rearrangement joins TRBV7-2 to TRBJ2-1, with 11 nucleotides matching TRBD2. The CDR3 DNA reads TGTGCCAGCAGCACGGGACTAGCGGAGTACAATGAGCAGTTCTTC. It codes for CASSTGLAEYNEQFF. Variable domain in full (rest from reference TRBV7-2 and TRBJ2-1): GAGVSQSPSNKVTEKGKDVELRCDPISGHTALYWYRQSLGQGLEFLIYFQGNSAPDKSGLPSDRFSAERTGGSVSTLTIQRTQQEDSAVYLCASSTGLAEYNEQFFGPGTRLTVL.